This T cell receptor (beta chain) was documented in a study of T cells in Graves' hyperthyroidism and ophthalmopathy. General study points: Ophthalmopathy could be told apart from stable hyperthyroidism with a 13 V-J model.

This clonotype showed up many times. Its antigen is unknown. This CDR3 contains 14 residues. The germline V and J ends were trimmed by 5 bases and 1 base, with 11 bases remaining between them. Ophthalmopathy patients all had a Clinical Activity Score of at least 3, a NOSPECS grade of at least 4 and disease under 3 months old. Not enrolled were patients with uncontrolled infection, other autoimmune disease, pregnancy or lactation. The PBMCs had their origin in less than 13 ml of fresh peripheral blood. RNA transcripts served as the template for amplifying TCR beta CDR3 regions. The HTBI primer set served for first-round RT-PCR of the TCR CDR3. TCRdb re-analysed the multiplex PCR reads in MiXCR, keeping a single row per CDR3 protein. The sample contains 350,000 or so distinct CDR3 sequences, about a sixth of which appear only once.

Sequencing used blood. This clonotype was obtained from a woman aged 40 to 49 with Graves' ophthalmopathy. This chain uses TRBV12-3 or TRBV12-4 with TRBJ1-1, with D possibly matching TRBD1 (5 bases). The CDR3: CASSKGPWNTEAFF. CDR3 nucleotide sequence: TGTGCCAGCAGTAAGGGACCTTGGAACACTGAAGCTTTCTTT.